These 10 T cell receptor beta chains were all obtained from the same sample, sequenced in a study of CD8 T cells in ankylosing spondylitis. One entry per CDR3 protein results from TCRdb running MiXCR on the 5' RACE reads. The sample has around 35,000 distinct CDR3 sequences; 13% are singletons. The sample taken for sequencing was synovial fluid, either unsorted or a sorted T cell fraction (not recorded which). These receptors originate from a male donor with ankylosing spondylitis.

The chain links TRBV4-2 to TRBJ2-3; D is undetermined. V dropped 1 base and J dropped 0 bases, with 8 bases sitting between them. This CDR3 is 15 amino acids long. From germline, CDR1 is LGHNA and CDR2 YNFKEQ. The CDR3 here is CASSQVWGSTDTQYF. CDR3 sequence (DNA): TGTGCCAGCAGCCAAGTATGGGGTAGCACAGATACGCAGTATTTT.

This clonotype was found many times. Here the CDR3 reads CASSFGTGGINEQYF. Written as DNA, the CDR3 is TGCGCCAGCAGCTTCGGGACAGGGGGCATCAACGAGCAGTACTTC. This chain links TRBV5-1 with TRBJ2-7, with 12 bases aligning to TRBD1. V lost 2 bases and J lost 5; bases outside the gene matches: 5. Germline lookup yields CDR1 SGHRS and CDR2 YFSETQ. The CDR3 is 15 residues long.

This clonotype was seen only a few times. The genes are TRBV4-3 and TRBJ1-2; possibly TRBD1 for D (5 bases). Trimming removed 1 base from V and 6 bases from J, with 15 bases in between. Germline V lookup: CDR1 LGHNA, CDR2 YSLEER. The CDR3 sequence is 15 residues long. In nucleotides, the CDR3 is TGCGCCAGCAGCCAAGGCTTTCCCAGGGTGCATGGCTACACCTTC. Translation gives CASSQGFPRVHGYTF.

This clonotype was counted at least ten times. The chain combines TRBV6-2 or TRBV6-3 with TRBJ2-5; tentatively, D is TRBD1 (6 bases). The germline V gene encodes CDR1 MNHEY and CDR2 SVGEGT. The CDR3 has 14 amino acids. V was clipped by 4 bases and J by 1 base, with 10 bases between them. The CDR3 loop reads CASSSWDIQETQYF. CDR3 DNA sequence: TGTGCCAGCAGTTCTTGGGACATCCAAGAGACCCAGTACTTC.

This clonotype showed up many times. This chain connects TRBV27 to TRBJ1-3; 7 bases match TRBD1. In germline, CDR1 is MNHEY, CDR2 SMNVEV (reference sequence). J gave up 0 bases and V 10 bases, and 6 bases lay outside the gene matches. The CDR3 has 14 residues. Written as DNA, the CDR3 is TGTGCCAATCCCTGGGACAGCTCTGGAAACACCATATATTTT. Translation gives CANPWDSSGNTIYF.

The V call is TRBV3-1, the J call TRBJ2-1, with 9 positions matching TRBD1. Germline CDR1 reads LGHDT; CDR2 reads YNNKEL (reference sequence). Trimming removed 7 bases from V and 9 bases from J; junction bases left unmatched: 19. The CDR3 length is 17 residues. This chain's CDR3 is CASKPPPGQGFDGEQFF. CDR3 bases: TGTGCCAGCAAACCTCCACCGGGACAGGGATTTGACGGTGAGCAGTTCTTC.

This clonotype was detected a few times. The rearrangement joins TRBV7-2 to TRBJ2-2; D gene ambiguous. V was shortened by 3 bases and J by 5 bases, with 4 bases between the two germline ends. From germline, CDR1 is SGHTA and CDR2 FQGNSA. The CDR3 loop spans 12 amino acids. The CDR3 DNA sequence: TGTGCCAGCAGCTTTTGGACCGGGGAGCTGTTTTTT. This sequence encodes CASSFWTGELFF.

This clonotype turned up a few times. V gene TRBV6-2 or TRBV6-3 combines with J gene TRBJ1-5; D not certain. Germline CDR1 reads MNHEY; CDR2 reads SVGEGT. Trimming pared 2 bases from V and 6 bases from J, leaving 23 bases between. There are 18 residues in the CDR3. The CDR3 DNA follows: TGTGCCAGCAGTTACACCCGAGAAAGGAGGAAGATACGTCAGCCCCAGCATTTT. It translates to CASSYTRERRKIRQPQHF.

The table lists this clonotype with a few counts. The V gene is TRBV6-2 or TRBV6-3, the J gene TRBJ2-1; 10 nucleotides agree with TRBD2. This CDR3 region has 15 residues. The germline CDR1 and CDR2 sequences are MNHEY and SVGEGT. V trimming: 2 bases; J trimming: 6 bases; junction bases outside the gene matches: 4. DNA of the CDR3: TGTGCCAGCAGTTACAGGCTAGCGGGAGTCAATGAGCAGTTCTTC. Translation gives CASSYRLAGVNEQFF.

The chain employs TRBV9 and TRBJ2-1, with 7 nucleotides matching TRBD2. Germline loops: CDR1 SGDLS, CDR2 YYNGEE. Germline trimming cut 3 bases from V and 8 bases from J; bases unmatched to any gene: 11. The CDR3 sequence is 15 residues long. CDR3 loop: CASSDRDYEGDEQFF. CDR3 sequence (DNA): TGTGCCAGCAGCGACCGGGACTACGAGGGCGATGAGCAGTTCTTC.